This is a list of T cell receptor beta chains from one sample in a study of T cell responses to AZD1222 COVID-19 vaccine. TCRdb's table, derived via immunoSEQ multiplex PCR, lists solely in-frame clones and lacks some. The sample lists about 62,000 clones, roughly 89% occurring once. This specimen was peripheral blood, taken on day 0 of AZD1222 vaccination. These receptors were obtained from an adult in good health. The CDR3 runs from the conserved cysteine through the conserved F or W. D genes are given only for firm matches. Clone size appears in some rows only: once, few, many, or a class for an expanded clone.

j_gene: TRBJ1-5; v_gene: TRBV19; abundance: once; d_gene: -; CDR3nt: TGTGCCAGTAGTCCCGCGGGGTTGAGCAATCAGCCCCAGCATTTT; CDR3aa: CASSPAGLSNQPQHF
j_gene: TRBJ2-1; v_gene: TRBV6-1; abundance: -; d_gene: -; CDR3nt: TGTGCCAGCAGTGAACGAACAGGGCCACCGAGCTCCTACAATGAGCAGTTCTTC; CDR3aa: CASSERTGPPSSYNEQFF
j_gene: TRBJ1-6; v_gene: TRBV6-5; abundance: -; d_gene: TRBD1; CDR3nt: TGTGCCAGCAGGGCAGGACAGGGGGCAGGATCACCCCTCCACTTT; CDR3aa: CASRAGQGAGSPLHF
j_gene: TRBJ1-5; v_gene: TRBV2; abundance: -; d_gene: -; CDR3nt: TGTGCCAGCAGTGGGCCTAATCAGCCCCAGCATTTT; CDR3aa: CASSGPNQPQHF
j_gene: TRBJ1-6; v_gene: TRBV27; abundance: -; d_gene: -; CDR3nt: TGTGCCAGCAGTTTCGACTGGAATTCACCCCTCCACTTT; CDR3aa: CASSFDWNSPLHF
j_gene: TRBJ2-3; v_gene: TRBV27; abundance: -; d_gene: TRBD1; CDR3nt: TGTGCCAGCAGTTTGCGACCGGGACAGGGGATTGCAGATACGCAGTATTTT; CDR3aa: CASSLRPGQGIADTQYF
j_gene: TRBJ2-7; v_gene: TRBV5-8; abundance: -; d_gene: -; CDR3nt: TGTGCCAGCAGCCAGCTTTGGAGCGTGGGAGCCTACGAGCAGTACTTC; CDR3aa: CASSQLWSVGAYEQYF
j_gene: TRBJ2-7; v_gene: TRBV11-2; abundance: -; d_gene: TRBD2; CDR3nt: TGTGCCAGCAGCTCTGGTGGGACTAGCTACCACGAGCAGTACTTC; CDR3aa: CASSSGGTSYHEQYF
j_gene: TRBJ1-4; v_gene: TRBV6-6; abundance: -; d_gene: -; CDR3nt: TGTGCCAGCAGATCGAGATTGGAGGAAAAACTGTTTTTT; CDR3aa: CASRSRLEEKLFF
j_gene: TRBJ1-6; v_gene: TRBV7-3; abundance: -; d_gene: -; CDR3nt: TGTGCCAGCAGCTTAACGGGGGCGGAAAGATCACCCCTCCACTTT; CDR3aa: CASSLTGAERSPLHF
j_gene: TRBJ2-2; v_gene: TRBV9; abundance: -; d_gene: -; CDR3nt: TGTGCCAGCAGCAAACCCCGAGGTGGGGCCGGGGAGCTGTTTTTT; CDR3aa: CASSKPRGGAGELFF
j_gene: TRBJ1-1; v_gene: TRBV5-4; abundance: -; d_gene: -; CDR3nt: TGTGCCAGCAGCTTGGACTCTAGGGGGGCTAACACTGAAGCTTTCTTT; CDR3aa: CASSLDSRGANTEAFF
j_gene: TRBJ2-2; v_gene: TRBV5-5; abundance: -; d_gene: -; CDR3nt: TGTGCCAGCAGCCCCTTGGCAGGGAAGAGCGGGGAGCTGTTTTTT; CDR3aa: CASSPLAGKSGELFF
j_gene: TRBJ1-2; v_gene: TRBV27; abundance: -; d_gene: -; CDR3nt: TGTGCCAGCAGTTTTCCAGGACCGGGGAGGCAGGGGTATGGCTACACCTTC; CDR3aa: CASSFPGPGRQGYGYTF
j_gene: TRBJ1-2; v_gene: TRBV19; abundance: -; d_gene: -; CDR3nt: TGTGCCAGTACCGTGGCCAGCGGCGATGGCTACACCTTC; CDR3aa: CASTVASGDGYTF
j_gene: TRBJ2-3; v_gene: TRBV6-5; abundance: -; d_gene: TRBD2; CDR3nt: TGTGCCAGCACCAGGACTAGCGGGATCACAGATACGCAGTATTTT; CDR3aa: CASTRTSGITDTQYF
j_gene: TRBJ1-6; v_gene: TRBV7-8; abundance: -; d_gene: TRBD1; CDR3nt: TGTGCCAGCAGCTCCGACGTCGACAGGGGGGATTCACCCCTCCACTTT; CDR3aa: CASSSDVDRGDSPLHF
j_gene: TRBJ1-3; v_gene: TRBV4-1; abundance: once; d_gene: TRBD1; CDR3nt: TGCGCCAGCAGCCAACTTTTCGGACAGGGGACTGGAAACACCATATATTTT; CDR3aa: CASSQLFGQGTGNTIYF
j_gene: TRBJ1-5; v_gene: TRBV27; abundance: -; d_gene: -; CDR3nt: TGTGCCAGCAGTCCGATGACCGGGACCCTGCTTTATAGCAATCAGCCCCAGCATTTT; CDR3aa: CASSPMTGTLLYSNQPQHF
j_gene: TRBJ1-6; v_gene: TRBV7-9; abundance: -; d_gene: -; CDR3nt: TGTGCCAGCAGCCAGACCGCGGCCGAGAATGTCCTCCACTTT; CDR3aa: CASSQTAAENVLHF
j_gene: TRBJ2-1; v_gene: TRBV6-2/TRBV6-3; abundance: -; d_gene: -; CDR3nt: TGTGCCAGCAGTTATGAAGCCGACAATGAGCAGTTCTTC; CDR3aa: CASSYEADNEQFF
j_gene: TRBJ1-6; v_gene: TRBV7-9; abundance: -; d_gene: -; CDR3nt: TGTGCCAGCAGCTCCGGGACGTCGAATTCACCCCTCCACTTT; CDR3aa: CASSSGTSNSPLHF
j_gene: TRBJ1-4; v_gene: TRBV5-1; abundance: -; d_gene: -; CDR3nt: TGCGCCAGCAGCTTGGAGGGAATTGGGTATGAAAAACTGTTTTTT; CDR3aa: CASSLEGIGYEKLFF
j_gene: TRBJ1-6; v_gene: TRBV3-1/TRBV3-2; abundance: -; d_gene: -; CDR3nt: TGTGCCAGCAGCCAAAATATTGCGAAGTCACCCCTCCACTTT; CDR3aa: CASSQNIAKSPLHF
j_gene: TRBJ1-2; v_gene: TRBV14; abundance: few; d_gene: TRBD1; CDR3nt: TGTGCCAGCAGCCCGTCGGACAGGGCCAACTATGGCTACACCTTC; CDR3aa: CASSPSDRANYGYTF
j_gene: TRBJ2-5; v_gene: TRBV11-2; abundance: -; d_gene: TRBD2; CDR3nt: TGTGCCAGCAGCTTCGCGGGGGTCCAAGAGACCCAGTACTTC; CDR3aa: CASSFAGVQETQYF
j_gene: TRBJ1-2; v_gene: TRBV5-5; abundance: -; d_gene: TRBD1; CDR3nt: TGTGCCAGCAGGCGACAGGGGGTGGACTATGGCTACACCTTC; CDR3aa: CASRRQGVDYGYTF
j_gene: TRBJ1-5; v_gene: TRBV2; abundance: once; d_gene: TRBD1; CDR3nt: TGTGCCAGCAGTGGAGGGACAGGGCTGGGGAGCAATCAGCCCCAGCATTTT; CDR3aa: CASSGGTGLGSNQPQHF